Following are 31 T cell receptor beta chains from one sample sequenced in a study of shared T cell receptors in the human thymus. Only in-frame clones appear in the TCRdb table, and some are missing; sequencing was by immunoSEQ multiplex PCR. The repertoire holds more than 300,000 clones, 95% seen once, with approximately 0.018% in the top ten. The material sequenced was thymocytes. The origin of the receptors is a human donor.

This clone showed up just once. The J gene is TRBJ2-3, the V gene TRBV5-6; D unclear. Trimming pared 1 base from V and 0 bases from J, leaving 21 bases between. CDR3 length: 19 residues. CDR1 SGHDT and CDR2 YYEEEE come from the germline V gene. The CDR3 is CASSLLPVALTASTDTQYF. The CDR3, as DNA: TGTGCCAGCAGCTTGCTGCCCGTTGCATTGACGGCTAGCACAGATACGCAGTATTTT.

V and J are TRBV4-2 and TRBJ2-1, with TRBD1 matching over 9 bases. This CDR3 comprises 16 residues. Germline-derived CDR1 and CDR2 are LGHNA and YNFKEQ. The V segment lost 4 bases and the J segment 3 bases; nucleotides outside the gene matches: 7. CDR3: CASSPTPGQGYNEQFF. CDR3 nucleotides: TGTGCCAGCAGCCCGACCCCGGGACAGGGCTACAATGAGCAGTTCTTC.

The chain has TRBV28 and TRBJ2-1; tentatively, D is TRBD1 (5 bases). CDR1 is MDHEN, CDR2 SYDVKM, per germline. Trimming left V 2 bases short and J 0 bases short, with 8 bases between. There are 15 residues in the CDR3. CDR3 sequence: CASSLGAPSYNEQFF. CDR3 nucleotide sequence: TGTGCCAGCAGTTTAGGGGCCCCCTCCTACAATGAGCAGTTCTTC.

The rearrangement links TRBV4-1 to TRBJ1-3; D is unclear. With 1 base removed from V and 4 bases from J, the gap between germline ends came to 11 bases. The CDR3 covers 15 residues. Germline CDR1 MGHRA, CDR2 YSYEKL. CDR3 sequence reads: CASSQGEPLGNTIYF. The DNA for the CDR3 is TGCGCCAGCAGCCAAGGAGAACCGCTCGGAAACACCATATATTTT.

This chain uses TRBV29-1 with TRBJ2-1; possible D gene TRBD1, 6 bases. Germline assignment: CDR1 SQVTM and CDR2 ANQGSEA. V was trimmed by 5 bases and J by 9 bases, leaving 17 bases between them. The CDR3 is 13 residues long. CDR3: CSVLGPQGTEQFF. CDR3 bases: TGCAGCGTTCTGGGGCCTCAGGGGACTGAGCAGTTCTTC.

The V call is TRBV28, the J call TRBJ2-5, with TRBD2 as a possible D gene (6 bases). The CDR3 has 18 residues. CDR1 and CDR2 from the germline V gene are MDHEN and SYDVKM. V gave up 7 bases and J gave up 0 bases, with 24 bases separating them. CDR3 region: CASTFERAGTLYQETQYF. Written as DNA, the CDR3 is TGTGCCAGCACCTTCGAACGGGCGGGAACTTTGTACCAAGAGACCCAGTACTTC. Full variable domain (remainder filled in from reference TRBV28 and TRBJ2-5): DVKVTQSSRYLVKRTGEKVFLECVQDMDHENMFWYRQDPGLGLRLIYFSYDVKMKEKGDIPEGYSVSREKKERFSLILESASTNQTSMYLCASTFERAGTLYQETQYFGPGTRLLVL.

This sequence joins TRBV28 and TRBJ1-2, with D hard to call. The CDR3 is 13 amino acids. Germline CDR1 is MDHEN and CDR2 is SYDVKM. The V and J ends lost 7 bases and 0 bases respectively, with 9 bases between them. CDR3 sequence reads: CASKDDSNYGYTF. The CDR3 region has the DNA TGTGCCAGCAAGGACGACTCTAACTATGGCTACACCTTC.

The V and J genes are TRBV29-1 and TRBJ1-2, with D possibly matching TRBD1 (5 bases). The CDR3 spans 19 residues. Trimming stripped 6 bases from V and 3 bases from J, with 32 bases between. Germline V gives CDR1 SQVTM, CDR2 ANQGSEA. The CDR3 DNA reads TGCAGCGTCCGGACGGTAATAACTGTTCGGACACGTACCTACTATGGCTACACCTTC. Its protein product is CSVRTVITVRTRTYYGYTF.

The chain couples TRBV27 to TRBJ1-1; D ambiguous. Looked up from germline, CDR1 is MNHEY and CDR2 is SMNVEV (reference sequence). V lost 8 bases and J 12 bases, leaving 28 bases between the germline ends. CDR3 size: 15 residues. CDR3 residues: CASSQRAGSSSEPFF. As DNA, the CDR3 is TGTGCCAGCTCCCAGAGGGCAGGATCCTCGTCCGAACCTTTCTTT.

J is TRBJ2-3 and V is TRBV9; the D is unclear. The CDR3 contains 17 residues. The germline V and J ends were trimmed by 0 bases and 5 bases, with 19 bases remaining between them. The germline CDR1 and CDR2 sequences are SGDLS and YYNGEE. The chain's CDR3 is CASSVVPGPPTGDTQYF. DNA for the CDR3: TGTGCCAGCAGCGTAGTCCCTGGACCGCCAACCGGAGATACGCAGTATTTT. Looking up the rest from reference TRBV9 and TRBJ2-3 gives the full variable domain: DSGVTQTPKHLITATGQRVTLRCSPRSGDLSVYWYQQSLDQGLQFLIQYYNGEERAKGNILERFSAQQFPDLHSELNLSSLELGDSALYFCASSVVPGPPTGDTQYFGPGTRLTVL.

The chain joins TRBV25-1 to TRBJ2-3; 10 bases line up with TRBD2. The CDR3 runs 15 residues. Germline V gene data show CDR1 as MGHDK and CDR2 as SYGVNS. With V trimmed by 5 bases and J by 4 bases, 6 bases remained unmatched. The chain's CDR3 is CASSWASGSPDTQYF. CDR3 DNA sequence: TGTGCCAGCAGTTGGGCTAGCGGGAGTCCAGATACGCAGTATTTT. Drawing the rest from reference TRBV25-1 and TRBJ2-3, the complete variable domain is EADIYQTPRYLVIGTGKKITLECSQTMGHDKMYWYQQDPGMELHLIHYSYGVNSTEKGDLSSESTVSRIRTEHFPLTLESARPSHTSQYLCASSWASGSPDTQYFGPGTRLTVL.

Here the CDR3 reads CASSLVPGGNQPQHF. CDR3 bases: TGTGCCAGCAGCTTAGTGCCGGGGGGCAATCAGCCCCAGCATTTT. The chain has TRBV7-6 and TRBJ1-5, with a tentative D call TRBD1 (5 bases). CDR3 size: 15 residues. The V gene's germline CDR1 is SGHVS and CDR2 FNYEAQ. Trimming pared 1 base from V and 2 bases from J, leaving 9 bases between. Full variable domain (missing parts from reference TRBV7-6 and TRBJ1-5): GAGVSQSPRYKVTKRGQDVALRCDPISGHVSLYWYRQALGQGPEFLTYFNYEAQQDKSGLPNDRFSAERPEGSISTLTIQRTEQRDSAMYRCASSLVPGGNQPQHFGDGTRLSIL.

The V and J genes are TRBV5-1 and TRBJ2-2; 7 bases map to TRBD1. Germline CDR1 SGHRS, CDR2 YFSETQ. This CDR3 comprises 16 residues. V shed 5 bases and J 4 bases; nucleotides not matched to a gene: 11. For the CDR3, the DNA is TGCGCCAGCAGAAGTTCCACGGGACAGCCCACCGGGGAGCTGTTTTTT. Protein: CASRSSTGQPTGELFF. Full variable domain (rest looked up from reference TRBV5-1 and TRBJ2-2): KAGVTQTPRYLIKTRGQQVTLSCSPISGHRSVSWYQQTPGQGLQFLFEYFSETQRNKGNFPGRFSGRQFSNSRSEMNVSTLELGDSALYLCASRSSTGQPTGELFFGEGSRLTVL.

The rearrangement uses TRBV29-1 and TRBJ2-1, with D maybe TRBD2 (6 bases). With 6 bases removed from V and 10 bases from J, the gap between germline ends came to 22 bases. The CDR3 covers 14 residues. Germline CDR1 and CDR2: SQVTM and ANQGSEA. The chain's CDR3 is CSVPIPGALQEQFF. DNA of the CDR3: TGCAGCGTCCCCATTCCGGGAGCCCTCCAAGAGCAGTTCTTC.

Written as DNA, the CDR3 is TGTGCCAGCAGCTTCGACGCAGATACGCAGTATTTT. Protein: CASSFDADTQYF. The gene calls are TRBV5-6 and TRBJ2-3, with D unresolved. V shed 2 bases and J shed 4 bases, with 5 bases lying between them. There are 12 residues in the CDR3. Germline V CDR1 and CDR2: SGHDT, YYEEEE.

The chain links TRBV4-1 to TRBJ1-5, with D unresolved. Trimming cost V 1 base and J 2 bases, with 21 bases left between them. CDR3 length: 19 amino acids. Per germline, CDR1 MGHRA and CDR2 YSYEKL. CDR3 loop: CASSQVNSAAGEGNQPQHF. The CDR3, as DNA: TGCGCCAGCAGCCAAGTTAATTCGGCAGCCGGGGAGGGCAATCAGCCCCAGCATTTT.

The genes are TRBV5-1 and TRBJ1-4; the match to TRBD1 covers 9 bases. The CDR3 is 17 amino acids. Trimming removed 2 bases from V and 2 bases from J; junction bases left unmatched: 7. Germline loops: CDR1 SGHRS, CDR2 YFSETQ. CDR3 protein: CASSLQGAGMTNEKLFF. DNA for the CDR3: TGCGCCAGCAGCTTACAGGGGGCCGGTATGACTAATGAAAAACTGTTTTTT.

This chain links TRBV27 with TRBJ2-7; 7 positions match TRBD1. The CDR3 is 17 residues long. Germline V lookup: CDR1 MNHEY, CDR2 SMNVEV (reference sequence). V dropped 5 bases and J dropped 4; count of bases not matched to a gene: 17. The CDR3 DNA reads TGTGCCAGCAGTAACCGGGACCTAAGAGGGGGCCATTACGAGCAGTACTTC. This codes for CASSNRDLRGGHYEQYF.

CDR3 sequence: CAISAGSGSGNQPQHF. The DNA of the CDR3 is TGTGCCATCAGCGCCGGCTCAGGGTCCGGGAATCAGCCCCAGCATTTT. The chain links TRBV10-3 to TRBJ1-5, with a possible D match to TRBD1 (5 bases). This CDR3 is built from 16 residues. The V end was cut by 6 bases, the J end by 4 bases, with 19 bases between. CDR1 is ENHRY and CDR2 is SYGVKD in the germline V gene.

The chain has TRBV14 and TRBJ2-3; unclear D gene. V shed 3 bases and J shed 2 bases, with 15 bases lying between them. The germline V gene has CDR1 SGHDN and CDR2 FVKESK. This CDR3 comprises 16 residues. This CDR3 is CASSQYSSFFTDTQYF. As DNA, the CDR3 is TGTGCCAGCAGCCAGTACAGCAGCTTCTTCACAGATACGCAGTATTTT.

Of note for this clone: The conserved final phenylalanine or tryptophan is absent from the CDR3, which likely points to a read error. The DNA is left out, because the CDR3 cannot be placed on it with certainty; the CDR3 is given as TCRdb lists it. This chain uses TRBV3-2 with TRBJ2-7; TRBD2, the table's D call, was not compared with the DNA. TRBV3-2 has pseudogene status. The CDR3 extends over 9 residues, inclusive of both ends. The CDR3 sequence is CASKSGAPI.

This chain connects TRBV5-4 to TRBJ2-7; TRBD2 matches at 12 bases. The length of the CDR3 is 17 residues. Germline-derived CDR1 and CDR2 are SGHNT and YYREEE (reference sequence). V trimming: 1 base; J trimming: 2 bases; junction bases outside the gene matches: 7. The CDR3 DNA sequence: TGTGCCAGCAGCTTGATCCCGGCTAGCGGGAGGGCCTACGAGCAGTACTTC. Translated: CASSLIPASGRAYEQYF.

V gene TRBV5-1 combines with J gene TRBJ2-7, with D possibly matching TRBD2 (6 bases). With 0 bases removed from V and 5 bases from J, the gap between germline ends came to 12 bases. CDR1 is SGHRS and CDR2 is YFSETQ in the germline V gene. The CDR3 covers 14 residues. The CDR3 DNA follows: TGCGCCAGCAGCTTGGCCGGGACTCGGAACGAGCAGTACTTC. Translated, it gives CASSLAGTRNEQYF.

V usage is TRBV6-5 and J usage is TRBJ1-2; 12 bases are a match to TRBD1. V shed 5 bases and J 4 bases; nucleotides not matched to a gene: 5. CDR1 is MNHEY and CDR2 is SVGAGI in the germline V gene. This CDR3 is built from 15 residues. The CDR3 region is CASSRDRGRVYGYTF. The DNA of the CDR3 is TGTGCCAGCAGTCGGGACAGGGGGCGCGTCTATGGCTACACCTTC.

This sequence joins TRBV28 and TRBJ2-5, with a weak D call TRBD2 (6 bases). The CDR3 contains 14 residues. Germline V lookup: CDR1 MDHEN, CDR2 SYDVKM. V gave up 1 base and J gave up 2 bases, with 8 bases separating them. The CDR3 loop reads CASSLLGRQETQYF. CDR3 bases: TGTGCCAGCAGTTTATTGGGGAGGCAAGAGACCCAGTACTTC.

This clone has just one count. The chain recombines TRBV30 with TRBJ2-2; D possibly corresponds to TRBD1 (5 bases). CDR3 length: 19 amino acids. The ends were cut back, 1 base at V and 4 bases at J, with 25 bases in the middle. Germline CDR1 is GTSNPN and CDR2 is SVGIG (reference sequence). CDR3 sequence reads: CAWSGYLRTSPRPTGELFF. The CDR3 bases are TGTGCCTGGAGTGGATACTTACGGACATCCCCTAGACCCACCGGGGAGCTGTTTTTT.

The V and J genes are TRBV25-1 and TRBJ2-1, with D unresolved. V was shortened by 2 bases and J by 4 bases, with 18 bases between the two germline ends. This CDR3 comprises 17 residues. CDR1 and CDR2 (germline): MGHDK, SYGVNS. CDR3 in amino acids: CASSEGPTPSRYNEQFF. CDR3 in DNA: TGTGCCAGCAGTGAAGGTCCCACGCCGTCGCGATACAATGAGCAGTTCTTC.

The V and J genes are TRBV19 and TRBJ2-6; D uncertain. The CDR3 spans 17 residues. V was clipped by 2 bases and J by 0 bases, with 11 bases between them. Germline-derived CDR1 and CDR2 are LNHDA and SQIVND (reference sequence). CDR3 nucleotides: TGTGCCAGTAGTATATCGGCAGGTTCCTCTGGGGCCAACGTCCTGACTTTC. This gives the protein CASSISAGSSGANVLTF. The whole variable domain, filled in from reference TRBV19 and TRBJ2-6, reads DGGITQSPKYLFRKEGQNVTLSCEQNLNHDAMYWYRQDPGQGLRLIYYSQIVNDFQKGDIAEGYSVSREKKESFPLTVTSAQKNPTAFYLCASSISAGSSGANVLTFGAGSRLTVL.

On this clone: At one boundary the junction diverges from the germline segment, which might be a read error. J is TRBJ2-7 and V is TRBV28, with a tentative D call TRBD1 (6 bases). CDR3 length: 14 residues. Germline loops: CDR1 MDHEN, CDR2 SYDVKM. CDR3 DNA sequence: TGTGCCAGCAACGCAAACAGGGCGGCCTACAAGCAGTACTTC. The encoded protein is CASNANRAAYKQYF.

This clone was seen once. This chain uses TRBV28 with TRBJ1-5, with D unclear. Germline V gene data show CDR1 as MDHEN and CDR2 as SYDVKM. CDR3 size: 14 residues. Deletions cut 3 bases from V and 6 bases from J, with 12 bases between. The CDR3 reads CASSFRRAPQPQHF. CDR3 DNA sequence: TGTGCCAGCAGTTTCAGGAGGGCTCCTCAGCCCCAGCATTTT.

The genes are TRBV27 and TRBJ2-1; either TRBD1 or TRBD2 may fit D (10 bases each). This CDR3 has 22 amino acids. V was pared by 6 bases and J by 0 bases, with 33 bases between. Germline lookup yields CDR1 MNHEY and CDR2 SMNVEV (reference sequence). The CDR3 here is CASRSGTGDAFSGRTSYNEQFF. CDR3 nucleotide sequence: TGTGCCAGCAGGTCCGGGACAGGGGACGCTTTTAGCGGGAGGACCTCCTACAATGAGCAGTTCTTC.